This TCR beta chain originates from a study of identical twins. Study findings and constraints: Invariant cells of the MAIT and iNKT types might have partly distorted the zero-insertion analyses.

TCRdb itself ran the 5' RACE reads through MiXCR, one entry per CDR3 protein. The sample contains some 660,000 distinct CDR3 sequences, less than 10% of which appear only once. Of note for this clonotype: The antigen remains undetermined.

Between the trimmed V and J ends, which lost 0 bases and 3 bases, there was a span of 10 bases. The CDR3 contains 15 residues. Germline-derived CDR1 and CDR2 are LGHNA and YSLEER. This sample also appeared in a second study, on yellow fever vaccine responses in identical twins.

This clonotype was sampled from a woman between 18 and 29 years old in good health. Sequencing was performed on PBMCs. The chain recombines TRBV4-3 with TRBJ2-3, with D perhaps matching TRBD2 (6 bases). This CDR3 is CASSQDPLATDTQYF. For the CDR3, the DNA is TGCGCCAGCAGCCAAGACCCGCTAGCGACAGATACGCAGTATTTT.